Each of the 18 T cell receptor beta chains below was sequenced from the same sample in a study of Tregs in tolerant kidney transplant recipients. Generated by immunoSEQ multiplex PCR, the TCRdb table keeps only in-frame clones and is missing some. Of around 230,000 clones in the sample, roughly four fifths are singletons; the top ten hold over 0.5%. The specimen was CD4+ T cells from blood. The receptors shown here come from a human donor in good health.

This clone was picked up one time. The chain carries TRBV7-9 and TRBJ1-1; D is unresolved. The CDR3 extends over 15 amino acids. CDR1 and CDR2 from the germline V gene are SEHNR and FQNEAQ (reference sequence). V lost 1 base, J lost 1 base, and 10 bases lay in between. The CDR3 loop reads CASSLVGQKNTEAFF. DNA of the CDR3: TGTGCCAGCAGCTTAGTTGGCCAGAAGAACACTGAAGCTTTCTTT.

J is TRBJ2-5 and V is TRBV29-1; 7 positions agree with TRBD2. The CDR3 covers 13 residues. V lost 3 bases and J lost 4; bases outside the gene matches: 5. Germline V gives CDR1 SQVTM, CDR2 ANQGSEA. DNA of the CDR3: TGCAGCGTTGAGCGTGGCGGGAGAGAGACCCAGTACTTC. As protein: CSVERGGRETQYF.

The genes are TRBV5-6 and TRBJ1-1; 9 bases are shared with TRBD1. V lost 3 bases to trimming and J lost 6 bases; unmatched junction nucleotides: 3. The CDR3 consists of 13 residues. CDR1 and CDR2 from the germline V gene are SGHDT and YYEEEE. The CDR3 sequence is CASSWGQGAEAFF. The DNA of the CDR3 is TGTGCCAGCAGCTGGGGACAGGGTGCTGAAGCTTTCTTT.

The gene calls are TRBV4-1 and TRBJ2-1; 9 bases match TRBD2. This CDR3 has 17 residues. V was clipped by 4 bases and J by 7 bases; unmatched bases: 14. CDR1 MGHRA and CDR2 YSYEKL come from the germline V gene. CDR3 in amino acids: CASSRGGLVAGVNEQFF. The DNA of the CDR3 is TGCGCCAGCAGCCGAGGAGGCCTTGTAGCGGGAGTAAATGAGCAGTTCTTC.

This clone showed up just a few times. The gene calls are TRBV7-9 and TRBJ2-2; D is possibly TRBD1 (5 bases). There are 14 residues in the CDR3. Germline V gene data show CDR1 as SEHNR and CDR2 as FQNEAQ (reference sequence). V dropped 5 bases and J dropped 1 base, with 8 bases sitting between them. The CDR3, as DNA: TGTGCCAGCAGCCCCCAGGGGAACACCGGGGAGCTGTTTTTT. Amino acid sequence: CASSPQGNTGELFF.

The chain links TRBV27 to TRBJ2-3; 10 bases match TRBD2. V shed 6 bases and J 4 bases; nucleotides not matched to a gene: 13. In germline, CDR1 is MNHEY, CDR2 SMNVEV (reference sequence). The CDR3 length is 17 residues. CDR3 in amino acids: CASRPLAGAPTADTQYF. The CDR3, as DNA: TGTGCCAGCAGGCCGCTAGCGGGGGCCCCCACCGCAGATACGCAGTATTTT.

This clone turned up a few times. DNA for the CDR3: TGTGCCAGCAGCTTAGGGACAGGCAGAAACACCATATATTTT. This codes for CASSLGTGRNTIYF. This chain connects TRBV7-2 to TRBJ1-3; 7 bases agree with TRBD1. There are 14 residues in the CDR3. CDR1 is SGHTA and CDR2 is FQGNSA in the germline V gene. The J segment lost 5 bases and the V segment lost 1 base, leaving 2 bases of the junction unmatched.

As concerns this clone: The same CDR3 is also encoded by other DNA sequences in this sample. The V gene is TRBV19, the J gene TRBJ2-3; D may be TRBD2 (6 bases). This CDR3 region has 13 residues. V was clipped by 5 bases and J by 3 bases, with 9 bases between them. Germline V lookup: CDR1 LNHDA, CDR2 SQIVND (reference sequence). Written as DNA, the CDR3 is TGTGCCAGTAGTCTCGGGACTACAGATACGCAGTATTTT. Amino acids: CASSLGTTDTQYF.

The genes are TRBV5-1 and TRBJ2-1; TRBD2 aligns across 11 bases. Germline CDR1 and CDR2: SGHRS and YFSETQ. This CDR3 spans 15 amino acids. V trimming: 6 bases; J trimming: 5 bases; junction bases outside the gene matches: 7. The CDR3 reads CASTNLGLADNEQFF. DNA for the CDR3: TGCGCCAGCACCAACCTGGGACTAGCGGACAATGAGCAGTTCTTC.

The genes are TRBV6-6 and TRBJ1-4, with D perhaps TRBD1 (5 bases). Germline V gives CDR1 MNHNY, CDR2 SVGAGI (reference sequence). This CDR3 contains 14 residues. The germline V and J ends were trimmed by 7 bases and 4 bases, with 13 bases remaining between them. The CDR3 DNA reads as TGTGCCAGCACCCAGGGCCAGAATAATGAAAAACTGTTTTTT. It specifies CASTQGQNNEKLFF.

This sequence joins TRBV7-3 and TRBJ2-7, with a tentative D call TRBD2 (6 bases). The germline V gene has CDR1 SGHTA and CDR2 FQGTGA. Trimming took off 1 base at V and 3 bases at J, with 13 bases between the two ends. The CDR3 loop spans 15 amino acids. The CDR3: CASSLRAGIVYEQYF. CDR3 nucleotide sequence: TGTGCCAGCAGCTTAAGGGCGGGGATAGTCTACGAGCAGTACTTC.

V gene TRBV5-1 combines with J gene TRBJ2-2; D may be TRBD1 or TRBD2 (5 bases each). The CDR3 runs 17 residues. CDR1 is SGHRS, CDR2 YFSETQ, per germline. Trimming removed 2 bases at V and 1 base at J, with 15 bases between. The chain's CDR3 is CASSFHPGTVNTGELFF. Here the CDR3 DNA reads TGCGCCAGCAGCTTTCATCCCGGGACCGTGAACACCGGGGAGCTGTTTTTT.

The chain joins TRBV10-3 to TRBJ2-1; tentatively, D is TRBD1 or TRBD2 (5 bases each). The CDR3 covers 15 residues. V lost 3 bases and J 2 bases, leaving 11 bases between the germline ends. CDR1 is ENHRY, CDR2 SYGVKD, per germline. The CDR3 region is CAISDPGAPYNEQFF. DNA for the CDR3: TGTGCCATCAGTGACCCCGGGGCGCCCTACAATGAGCAGTTCTTC.

This sequence joins TRBV4-1 and TRBJ1-2; possibly TRBD1 for D (5 bases). CDR1 is MGHRA, CDR2 YSYEKL, per germline. This CDR3 spans 17 amino acids. Trimming removed 4 bases from V and 4 bases from J, with 22 bases in between. CDR3 amino acids: CASSPQGEGRAVYGYTF. The CDR3 DNA reads TGCGCCAGCAGCCCCCAAGGGGAGGGCAGGGCCGTCTATGGCTACACCTTC.

This clone was seen only once. This chain joins TRBV19 and TRBJ1-2; a weak D match, TRBD1 (5 bases). The V gene lost 3 bases and the J gene lost 6 bases, with 11 bases spanning the gap. Per germline, CDR1 LNHDA and CDR2 SQIVND (reference sequence). This CDR3 has 13 residues. CDR3: CASSISQGDGYTF. The CDR3 DNA reads TGTGCCAGTAGTATTTCCCAGGGCGATGGCTACACCTTC.

The chain joins TRBV6-1 to TRBJ2-1; D not resolved. The CDR3 has 14 residues. Germline CDR1 reads MNHNS; CDR2 reads SASEGT. V lost 3 bases, J lost 2 bases, and 8 bases lay in between. Here the CDR3 reads CASSDERAYNEQFF. CDR3 in DNA: TGTGCCAGCAGTGACGAAAGGGCCTACAATGAGCAGTTCTTC.

The chain employs TRBV18 and TRBJ1-6; no firm D call. The CDR3 length is 14 residues. CDR1 is KGHSH, CDR2 LQKENI, per germline. Deletions cut 3 bases from V and 10 bases from J, with 13 bases between. The DNA of the CDR3 is TGTGCCAGCTCACCGGGCAACCCGGGATCACCCCTCCACTTT. Translated: CASSPGNPGSPLHF.

The V call is TRBV4-1, the J call TRBJ2-4, with TRBD2 matching over 14 bases. After removal of 4 bases from V and 13 bases from J, the junction contained 6 bases not matched to a gene. Germline lookup yields CDR1 MGHRA and CDR2 YSYEKL. The CDR3 sequence is 14 residues long. The chain's CDR3 is CASSRGLAGGQQYF. DNA for the CDR3: TGCGCCAGCAGCCGAGGACTAGCGGGGGGCCAGCAGTACTTC.